The 12 T cell receptor beta chains given below trace back to one sample, sequenced in a study of T cell responses to AZD1222 COVID-19 vaccine. Repertoires were generated with immunoSEQ multiplex PCR, while TCRdb's copy carries only in-frame clones and drops some. This table has 65,000 to 80,000 clones, 90% appearing once. This material consisted of peripheral blood, taken on day 0 of AZD1222 vaccination. The receptors originated from an adult in good health.

The chain employs TRBV29-1 and TRBJ1-3; D is undetermined. Trimming took 3 bases from V and 1 from J, leaving 1 base between them. CDR3 length equals 11 residues. Germline CDR1 SQVTM, CDR2 ANQGSEA. The CDR3 nucleotides read TGCAGCGTTGAGTCTGGAAACACCATATATTTT. It codes for CSVESGNTIYF.

CDR3 sequence: CASGGYGYTF. The CDR3 DNA sequence: TGTGCCAGCGGGGGATATGGCTACACCTTC. The V call is TRBV9, the J call TRBJ1-2; weak D call: TRBD1 (5 bases). CDR3 length equals 10 residues. V lost 7 bases to trimming and J lost 5 bases, with 6 bases between them. Germline-derived CDR1 and CDR2 are SGDLS and YYNGEE.

This chain connects TRBV3-1 (or the pseudogene TRBV3-2) to TRBJ1-1, with D unresolved. The CDR3 sequence is 14 residues long. Trimming removed 1 base from V and 0 bases from J, with 6 bases in between. The germline V gene has CDR1 LGHDT and CDR2 YNNKEL (reference sequence). The CDR3 reads CASSQVAVNTEAFF. In DNA form, the CDR3 reads TGTGCCAGCAGCCAAGTGGCGGTGAACACTGAAGCTTTCTTT.

The rearrangement uses TRBV11-3 and TRBJ1-2; weak D call: TRBD1 (6 bases). The CDR3 is 12 amino acids. V shed 4 bases and J shed 7 bases, with 10 bases lying between them. Germline CDR1 SGHNT, CDR2 YENEEA. The CDR3 here is CASSSTGFGYTF. The CDR3 DNA follows: TGTGCCAGCAGCTCAACAGGGTTTGGCTACACCTTC.

The chain recombines TRBV27 with TRBJ1-2, with D possibly being TRBD1 (5 bases). The CDR3 runs to 15 residues. Germline loops: CDR1 MNHEY, CDR2 SMNVEV (reference sequence). The V end was cut by 8 bases, the J end by 4 bases, with 20 bases between. The CDR3 reads CASRKDDRRIYGYTF. CDR3 sequence (DNA): TGTGCCAGCCGAAAGGACGACAGACGTATCTATGGCTACACCTTC.

This chain connects TRBV5-1 to TRBJ1-6; D call uncertain. Germline CDR1 and CDR2: SGHRS and YFSETQ. The CDR3 length is 14 residues. V was trimmed by 1 base and J by 4 bases, leaving 6 bases between them. The CDR3 nucleotides are TGCGCCAGCAGCTTGCCGGAATATAATTCACCCCTCCACTTT. Encoded protein: CASSLPEYNSPLHF.

The chain has TRBV9 and TRBJ2-1, with 14 bases aligning to TRBD2. The CDR3 sequence is 17 residues long. Trimming cost V 4 bases and J 6 bases; bases outside gene matches: 9. Germline V gene data show CDR1 as SGDLS and CDR2 as YYNGEE. CDR3 in DNA: TGTGCCAGCAGCACCCGACTAGCGGGAGGGAGGTTCAATGAGCAGTTCTTC. Its protein is CASSTRLAGGRFNEQFF.

This chain uses TRBV10-3 with TRBJ2-7; a possible D gene is TRBD2 (5 bases). The CDR3 totals 15 residues. Deletions cut 0 bases from V and 2 bases from J, with 11 bases between. Germline V gene sequence: CDR1 ENHRY, CDR2 SYGVKD. Here the CDR3 DNA reads TGTGCCATCAGTGAGTCGGGCCGGGGAACCTACGAGCAGTACTTC. Protein sequence: CAISESGRGTYEQYF.

This clone has only one observation. The chain employs TRBV19 and TRBJ1-6; 8 nucleotides align to TRBD1. From germline, CDR1 is LNHDA and CDR2 SQIVND (reference sequence). CDR3 size: 18 residues. V dropped 5 bases and J dropped 7; count of bases not matched to a gene: 16. DNA of the CDR3: TGTGCCAGTAGTTCCACCCGCCCGACAGGGGTGTTCAATTCACCCCTCCACTTT. This sequence encodes CASSSTRPTGVFNSPLHF.

J is TRBJ2-1 and V is TRBV7-3; D is possibly TRBD1 or TRBD2 (5 bases each). Trimming took 4 bases from V and 2 from J, leaving 12 bases between them. Germline values: CDR1 SGHTA, CDR2 FQGTGA. CDR3 length equals 15 residues. The CDR3 region has the DNA TGTGCCAGCAGCTCCCGGGACGGTGCCTACAATGAGCAGTTCTTC. Encoded protein: CASSSRDGAYNEQFF. The full variable domain, in which reference TRBV7-3 and TRBJ2-1 provide the parts outside the CDR3, is GAGVSQTPSNKVTEKGKYVELRCDPISGHTALYWYRQSLGQGPEFLIYFQGTGAADDSGLPNDRFFAVRPEGSVSTLKIQRTERGDSAVYLCASSSRDGAYNEQFFGPGTRLTVL.

The table lists this clone with a few counts. This rearrangement joins TRBV4-2 to TRBJ1-1; no clear D. CDR1 LGHNA and CDR2 YNFKEQ come from the germline V gene. CDR3 length: 16 residues. V lost 4 bases and J lost 0, with 15 bases in between. CDR3 protein: CASSPEATIMNTEAFF. DNA for the CDR3: TGTGCCAGCAGCCCCGAAGCGACAATTATGAACACTGAAGCTTTCTTT.

J is TRBJ1-2 and V is TRBV5-6; a possible D gene is TRBD1 (5 bases). V was shortened by 0 bases and J by 4 bases, with 10 bases between the two germline ends. The CDR3 totals 14 residues. The germline gives CDR1 SGHDT, CDR2 YYEEEE. Written as DNA, the CDR3 is TGTGCCAGCAGCTTGGGGCAGGGTGGCTATGGCTACACCTTC. Amino acids: CASSLGQGGYGYTF.